The clone carrying this T cell receptor beta chain came up once. Data came from immunoSEQ multiplex PCR; TCRdb stores just in-frame clones and leaves some out. Of over 150,000 clones in the sample, roughly 86% were seen once. The data originate from a study of blood T cell repertoires in COVID-19. This clonotype was obtained from an elderly woman with COVID-19, enrolled during active disease. The sequencing input was peripheral blood.

The CDR3 loop reads CASSQELGGYGYTF. The CDR3 nucleotides are TGCGCCAGCAGCCAAGAACTGGGGGGCTATGGCTACACCTTC. The J gene is TRBJ1-2, the V gene TRBV4-3; possibly TRBD1 for D (5 bases). Germline V gene lookup returns CDR1 LGHNA and CDR2 YSLEER. Trimming shortened V by 0 bases and J by 4 bases, and 9 bases separated the two germline ends. The CDR3 sequence is 14 residues long.